These 32 T cell receptor beta chains were sequenced from one sample in a study of blood T cell repertoires in COVID-19. TCRdb's copy holds only in-frame clones and misses some; the assay was immunoSEQ multiplex PCR. The table shows roughly 400,000 clones, with approximately 91% occurring only once. The sample consisted of PBMCs or T cells enriched from blood (not recorded which). These TCRs come from a woman between 40 and 50 years old who had been exposed to COVID-19.

This chain joins TRBV2 and TRBJ2-1; 10 bases are a match to TRBD1. This CDR3 has 17 residues. V gave up 4 bases and J gave up 3 bases; unmatched junction bases: 9. Germline V CDR1 and CDR2: SNHLY, FYNNEI. In DNA form, the CDR3 reads TGTGCCAGCAGTGGGCCTATCGGGGACAGGGGCTACAATGAGCAGTTCTTC. It translates to CASSGPIGDRGYNEQFF.

V usage is TRBV27 and J usage is TRBJ2-1, with D perhaps matching TRBD1 (5 bases). Germline V lookup: CDR1 MNHEY, CDR2 SMNVEV (reference sequence). The CDR3 length is 16 residues. The V and J ends lost 6 bases and 7 bases respectively, with 22 bases between them. The CDR3 DNA reads as TGTGCCAGCAGGCCCCCCGACAGACCCCGATTGAATGAGCAGTTCTTC. This gives the protein CASRPPDRPRLNEQFF.

This chain joins TRBV6-4 and TRBJ1-1; tentatively, D is TRBD1 (6 bases). Deletions cut 6 bases from V and 4 bases from J, with 12 bases between. Germline V gives CDR1 MRHNA, CDR2 SNTAGT. The CDR3 is 13 residues long. CDR3 nucleotides: TGTGCCAGCAGCAGGGGAAGGGGCACTGAAGCTTTCTTT. This encodes CASSRGRGTEAFF.

The genes are TRBV4-1 and TRBJ2-1, with 7 nucleotides matching TRBD2. Germline V gives CDR1 MGHRA, CDR2 YSYEKL. The trim removed 1 base at V and 0 bases at J, leaving 3 bases unmatched. The CDR3 consists of 16 residues. CDR3 sequence: CASSQVGGSSYNEQFF. The CDR3 DNA reads as TGCGCCAGCAGCCAAGTGGGGGGGAGCTCCTACAATGAGCAGTTCTTC.

This sequence joins TRBV18 and TRBJ1-1; 9 nucleotides line up with TRBD1. V gave up 1 base and J gave up 4 bases; unmatched junction bases: 13. This CDR3 spans 18 amino acids. Germline loops: CDR1 KGHSH, CDR2 LQKENI. Written as DNA, the CDR3 is TGTGCCAGCTCACCACTAGGACAGGGGACGGGCCGATCCACTGAAGCTTTCTTT. It is translated as CASSPLGQGTGRSTEAFF.

The gene calls are TRBV7-2 and TRBJ1-2; 7 bases line up with TRBD1. Germline loops: CDR1 SGHTA, CDR2 FQGNSA. The CDR3 has 14 residues. Trimming cost V 1 base and J 3 bases; bases outside gene matches: 2. The CDR3 is CASSLVGGDYGYTF. CDR3 bases: TGTGCCAGCAGCTTAGTAGGGGGCGACTATGGCTACACCTTC. Full variable domain (remainder filled in from reference TRBV7-2 and TRBJ1-2): GAGVSQSPSNKVTEKGKDVELRCDPISGHTALYWYRQSLGQGLEFLIYFQGNSAPDKSGLPSDRFSAERTGGSVSTLTIQRTQQEDSAVYLCASSLVGGDYGYTFGSGTRLTVV.

The rearrangement uses TRBV7-8 and TRBJ2-7; a possible D gene is TRBD1 (6 bases). The CDR3 is 15 residues long. Between the trimmed V and J ends, which lost 0 bases and 4 bases, there was a span of 13 bases. Germline V gene sequence: CDR1 SGHVS, CDR2 FQNEAQ. The CDR3 region is CASSLASTGSYEQYF. CDR3 DNA sequence: TGTGCCAGCAGCTTAGCGAGTACAGGGTCGTACGAGCAGTACTTC. Supplemented by reference TRBV7-8 and TRBJ2-7, the full variable domain reads GAGVSQSPRYKVAKRGQDVALRCDPISGHVSLFWYQQALGQGPEFLTYFQNEAQLDKSGLPSDRFFAERPEGSVSTLKIQRTQQEDSAVYLCASSLASTGSYEQYFGPGTRLTVT.

J is TRBJ2-2 and V is TRBV24-1, with D unclear. The CDR3 runs 15 residues. Trimming took off 1 base at V and 1 base at J, with 6 bases between the two ends. Germline loops: CDR1 KGHDR, CDR2 SFDVKD. DNA for the CDR3: TGTGCCACCAGTGATTTCAGTGTGAACACCGGGGAGCTGTTTTTT. Amino acids: CATSDFSVNTGELFF.

This clone was found a few times. The V and J genes are TRBV14 and TRBJ2-7; D perhaps matches TRBD1 (5 bases). Between the trimmed V and J ends, which lost 0 bases and 3 bases, there was a span of 9 bases. The CDR3 has 14 residues. Germline lookup yields CDR1 SGHDN and CDR2 FVKESK. The CDR3 coding sequence is TGTGCCAGCAGCCAAGATCGGCAGGGCTACGAGCAGTACTTC. It is translated as CASSQDRQGYEQYF.

The chain links TRBV19 to TRBJ1-5; no clear D gene. V lost 3 bases to trimming and J lost 2 bases, with 14 bases between them. The length of the CDR3 is 16 residues. Germline V CDR1 and CDR2: LNHDA, SQIVND (reference sequence). In DNA, the CDR3 is TGTGCCAGTAGTATGGAAGGCCTCGGGGGCAATCAGCCCCAGCATTTT. Amino acids: CASSMEGLGGNQPQHF.

The gene calls are TRBV7-9 and TRBJ1-6; 7 bases are a match to TRBD1. This CDR3 contains 14 residues. Germline CDR1 SEHNR, CDR2 FQNEAQ (reference sequence). J gave up 5 bases and V 5 bases, and 3 bases lay outside the gene matches. This CDR3 reads CASSAGTDNSPLHF. In DNA form, the CDR3 reads TGTGCCAGCAGCGCCGGGACAGATAATTCACCCCTCCACTTT.

The CDR3 coding sequence is TGTGCCAGCTCACCAGAAACGGTCACTGAAGCTTTCTTT. Encoded protein: CASSPETVTEAFF. The rearrangement joins TRBV18 to TRBJ1-1; no definite D call. The CDR3 sequence is 13 residues long. The V end lost 2 bases, the J end lost 4 bases, and 8 bases lay between the germline ends. Looked up from germline, CDR1 is KGHSH and CDR2 is LQKENI.

V is TRBV3-1 (or the pseudogene TRBV3-2) and J is TRBJ1-2, with a weak D call TRBD1 (5 bases). The V end was cut by 3 bases, the J end by 8 bases, with 16 bases between. The CDR3 contains 14 residues. From germline, CDR1 is LGHDT and CDR2 YNNKEL (reference sequence). This CDR3 reads CASSHPGLDGGYTF. DNA of the CDR3: TGTGCCAGCAGCCATCCGGGACTGGACGGAGGCTACACCTTC.

The V call is TRBV2, the J call TRBJ1-3, with D perhaps matching TRBD1 (6 bases). The germline V and J ends were trimmed by 4 bases and 0 bases, with 7 bases remaining between them. Germline lookup yields CDR1 SNHLY and CDR2 FYNNEI. The CDR3 sequence is 14 residues long. CDR3 nucleotides: TGTGCCAGCAGTGGGACAGTCTCTGGAAACACCATATATTTT. Translation: CASSGTVSGNTIYF. Supplemented by reference TRBV2 and TRBJ1-3, the full variable domain reads EPEVTQTPSHQVTQMGQEVILRCVPISNHLYFYWYRQILGQKVEFLVSFYNNEISEKSEIFDDQFSVERPDGSNFTLKIRSTKLEDSAMYFCASSGTVSGNTIYFGEGSWLTVV.

The chain combines TRBV30 with TRBJ1-2; D remains unclear. The CDR3 loop spans 13 amino acids. Germline CDR1 is GTSNPN and CDR2 is SVGIG (reference sequence). With 0 bases removed from V and 7 bases from J, the gap between germline ends came to 12 bases. CDR3 region: CAWSVPGVSGYTF. The CDR3 nucleotides are TGTGCCTGGAGTGTACCCGGGGTTAGTGGCTACACCTTC.

The rearrangement links TRBV18 to TRBJ1-1; unclear D gene. Trimming left V 2 bases short and J 3 bases short, with 13 bases between. CDR3 size: 15 residues. CDR1 KGHSH and CDR2 LQKENI come from the germline V gene. DNA for the CDR3: TGTGCCAGCTCACCAGGTCCACTTGTGGACACTGAAGCTTTCTTT. This encodes CASSPGPLVDTEAFF.

The J gene is TRBJ2-5, the V gene TRBV5-5, with D possibly being TRBD2 (5 bases). The length of the CDR3 is 14 residues. Germline lookup yields CDR1 SGHKS and CDR2 YYEKEE (reference sequence). V lost 4 bases, J lost 2 bases, and 12 bases lay in between. The CDR3 protein is CASSEPGSQETQYF. DNA of the CDR3: TGTGCCAGCAGCGAGCCGGGATCGCAAGAGACCCAGTACTTC.

This clone was seen once. CDR3 amino acids: CASSQVPGALGNTIYF. The CDR3 coding sequence is TGTGCCAGCAGCCAAGTTCCAGGGGCATTAGGAAACACCATATATTTT. V gene TRBV3-1 (or the pseudogene TRBV3-2) combines with J gene TRBJ1-3; maybe TRBD1 (6 bases). The germline V gene has CDR1 LGHDT and CDR2 YNNKEL (reference sequence). V was shortened by 1 base and J by 4 bases, with 14 bases between the two germline ends. This CDR3 has 16 residues.

The J gene is TRBJ2-1, the V gene TRBV18; perhaps TRBD2 as D (7 bases). The CDR3 contains 18 residues. The V and J ends lost 2 bases and 8 bases respectively, with 25 bases between them. Germline values: CDR1 KGHSH, CDR2 LQKENI. Here the CDR3 reads CASSPWAPGGAKSDEQFF. The DNA of the CDR3 is TGTGCCAGCTCACCATGGGCCCCGGGGGGCGCAAAGTCCGATGAGCAGTTCTTC.

J is TRBJ2-5 and V is TRBV18; D perhaps matches TRBD1 (6 bases). The CDR3 is made up of 14 amino acids. From germline, CDR1 is KGHSH and CDR2 LQKENI. V shed 5 bases and J shed 3 bases, with 13 bases lying between them. The CDR3 nucleotides read TGTGCCAGCTCATCACAAGCAGGGGAAGAGACCCAGTACTTC. As protein: CASSSQAGEETQYF.

The rearrangement links TRBV20-1 to TRBJ2-1; no clear D gene. The germline CDR1 and CDR2 sequences are DFQATT and SNEGSKA (reference sequence). V gave up 7 bases and J gave up 2 bases, with 6 bases separating them. CDR3 size: 11 residues. The CDR3 protein is CSGQTYNEQFF. The CDR3 DNA reads TGCAGTGGCCAGACCTACAATGAGCAGTTCTTC.

This chain joins TRBV20-1 and TRBJ1-2; D unclear. This CDR3 is 11 amino acids long. V dropped 2 bases and J dropped 4 bases, with 5 bases sitting between them. The germline gives CDR1 DFQATT, CDR2 SNEGSKA (reference sequence). The DNA for the CDR3 is TGCAGTGCTAGACTCTCCTATGGCTACACCTTC. Translating gives CSARLSYGYTF.

V usage is TRBV4-1 and J usage is TRBJ1-2; a possible D gene is TRBD1 (5 bases). CDR1 and CDR2 from the germline V gene are MGHRA and YSYEKL. The V and J ends lost 0 bases and 8 bases respectively, with 10 bases between them. CDR3 length: 13 amino acids. The CDR3 is CASSQDGDSGYTF. CDR3 bases: TGCGCCAGCAGCCAAGATGGAGACAGCGGCTACACCTTC.

CDR3 protein: CASSNGNSYNEQFF. The CDR3 coding sequence is TGTGCCAGTAGTAACGGGAATTCCTACAATGAGCAGTTCTTC. The V and J genes are TRBV19 and TRBJ2-1, with TRBD2 as a possible D gene (5 bases). The germline gives CDR1 LNHDA, CDR2 SQIVND (reference sequence). There are 14 residues in the CDR3. Trimming stripped 4 bases from V and 1 base from J, with 8 bases between.

J is TRBJ1-2 and V is TRBV29-1; D unresolved. This CDR3 is 13 amino acids long. Germline CDR1 SQVTM, CDR2 ANQGSEA. V dropped 3 bases and J dropped 2 bases, with 10 bases sitting between them. The CDR3 nucleotides are TGCAGCGTTGACGAATCGGGGAACTATGGCTACACCTTC. This translates into CSVDESGNYGYTF.

The chain links TRBV3-1 (or the pseudogene TRBV3-2) to TRBJ2-7; 7 nucleotides line up with TRBD2. The V and J ends lost 1 base and 3 bases, in that order; junction bases with no gene match: 6. Germline CDR1 and CDR2: LGHDT and YNNKEL (reference sequence). This CDR3 is 15 amino acids long. As DNA, the CDR3 is TGTGCCAGCAGCCAAGGTGGGGGGGTTGGCTACGAGCAGTACTTC. Its protein product is CASSQGGGVGYEQYF.

This clone was counted between two and nine times. V is TRBV19 and J is TRBJ2-5; the D is unclear. V lost 3 bases to trimming and J lost 5 bases, with 13 bases between them. Per the germline V gene, CDR1 is LNHDA and CDR2 is SQIVND (reference sequence). This CDR3 region has 14 residues. The CDR3: CASSIGQSLETQYF. CDR3 nucleotides: TGTGCCAGTAGTATTGGGCAGAGTTTGGAGACCCAGTACTTC.

The sample holds one count of this clone. This rearrangement joins TRBV5-6 to TRBJ1-1; D not resolved. The V end lost 4 bases, the J end lost 0 bases, and 22 bases lay between the germline ends. Germline V gene lookup returns CDR1 SGHDT and CDR2 YYEEEE. The CDR3 sequence is 18 residues long. This CDR3 is CASSNGLFLQSMNTEAFF. The CDR3 DNA sequence: TGTGCCAGCAGCAACGGACTTTTTTTACAGAGTATGAACACTGAAGCTTTCTTT.

This sequence joins TRBV2 and TRBJ1-1; the D is unclear. From germline, CDR1 is SNHLY and CDR2 FYNNEI. The length of the CDR3 is 15 residues. Trimming pared 10 bases from V and 0 bases from J, leaving 18 bases between. CDR3 sequence reads: CATHRGQPMNTEAFF. CDR3 DNA: TGTGCCACCCACCGCGGGCAGCCGATGAACACTGAAGCTTTCTTT.

This clone was seen only once. The J gene is TRBJ1-5, the V gene TRBV5-5; possibly TRBD1 for D (5 bases). Germline CDR1 SGHKS, CDR2 YYEKEE (reference sequence). The V end lost 4 bases, the J end lost 7 bases, and 18 bases lay between the germline ends. This CDR3 has 15 residues. The CDR3 loop reads CASSRIDSLGQPQHF. The CDR3 DNA reads as TGTGCCAGCAGCCGTATTGACAGTCTCGGGCAGCCCCAGCATTTT.

This clone was picked up a small number of times. The rearrangement joins TRBV29-1 to TRBJ2-2, with a tentative D call TRBD1 (6 bases). There are 14 residues in the CDR3. V was pared by 6 bases and J by 3 bases, with 14 bases between. Germline V gives CDR1 SQVTM, CDR2 ANQGSEA. CDR3: CSVPGEGDTGELFF. For the CDR3, the DNA is TGCAGCGTACCAGGCGAGGGGGACACCGGGGAGCTGTTTTTT.

The chain links TRBV3-1 (or the pseudogene TRBV3-2) to TRBJ2-1; TRBD1 agrees at 7 bases. J lost 10 bases, V lost 4 bases, and 1 base had no gene match. CDR1 is LGHDT and CDR2 is YNNKEL in the germline V gene (reference sequence). The CDR3 has 11 residues. CDR3 coding DNA: TGTGCCAGCAGCCGGACAGGAGAGCAGTTCTTC. Translation: CASSRTGEQFF.